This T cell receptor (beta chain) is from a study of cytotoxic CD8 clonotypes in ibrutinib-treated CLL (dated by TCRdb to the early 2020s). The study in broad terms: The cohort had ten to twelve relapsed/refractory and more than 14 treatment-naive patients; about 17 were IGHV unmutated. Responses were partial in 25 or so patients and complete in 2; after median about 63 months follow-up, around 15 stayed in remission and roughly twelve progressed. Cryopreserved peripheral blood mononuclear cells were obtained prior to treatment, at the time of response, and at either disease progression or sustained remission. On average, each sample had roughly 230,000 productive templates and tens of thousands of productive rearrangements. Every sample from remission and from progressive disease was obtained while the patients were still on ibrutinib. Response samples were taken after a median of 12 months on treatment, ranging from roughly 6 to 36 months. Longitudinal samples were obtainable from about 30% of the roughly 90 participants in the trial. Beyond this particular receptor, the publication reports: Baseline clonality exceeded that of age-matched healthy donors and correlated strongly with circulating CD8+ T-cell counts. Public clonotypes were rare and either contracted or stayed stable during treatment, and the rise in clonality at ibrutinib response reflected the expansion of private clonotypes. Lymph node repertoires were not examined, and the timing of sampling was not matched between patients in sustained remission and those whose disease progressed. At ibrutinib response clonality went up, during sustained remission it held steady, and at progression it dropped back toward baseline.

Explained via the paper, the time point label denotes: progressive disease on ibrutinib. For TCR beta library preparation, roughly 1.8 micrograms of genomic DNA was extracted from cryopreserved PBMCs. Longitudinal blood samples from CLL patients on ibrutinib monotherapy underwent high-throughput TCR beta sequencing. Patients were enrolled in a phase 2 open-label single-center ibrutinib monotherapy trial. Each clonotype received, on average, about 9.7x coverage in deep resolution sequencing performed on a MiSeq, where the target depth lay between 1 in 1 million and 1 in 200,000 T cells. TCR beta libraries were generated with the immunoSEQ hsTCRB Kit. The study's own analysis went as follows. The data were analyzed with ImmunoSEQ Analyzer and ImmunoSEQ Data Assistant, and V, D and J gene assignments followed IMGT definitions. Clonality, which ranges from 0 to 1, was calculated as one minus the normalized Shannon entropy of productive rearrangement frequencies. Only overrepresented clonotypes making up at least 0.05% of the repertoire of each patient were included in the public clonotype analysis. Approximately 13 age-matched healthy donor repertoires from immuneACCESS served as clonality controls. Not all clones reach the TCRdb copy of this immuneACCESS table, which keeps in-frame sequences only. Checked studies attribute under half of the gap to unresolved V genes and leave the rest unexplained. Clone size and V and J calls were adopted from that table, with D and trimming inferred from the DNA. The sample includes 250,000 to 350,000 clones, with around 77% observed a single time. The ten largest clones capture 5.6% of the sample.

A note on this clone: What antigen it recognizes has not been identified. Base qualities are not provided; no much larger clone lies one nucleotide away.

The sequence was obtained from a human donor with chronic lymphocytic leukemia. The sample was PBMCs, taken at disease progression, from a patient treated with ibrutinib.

The DNA sequence is given as TGTGCCAGCAGTTCCGACATAGGGACTAGCGGGAATGGGGCCAACGTCCTGACTTTC. Translation gives CASSSDIGTSGNGANVLTF. The V gene is TRBV27 and the J gene is TRBJ2-6, and TRBD2 aligns with 13 junction nucleotides. From the germline V gene (reference sequence), CDR1 is MNHEY and CDR2 is SMNVEV. V loses 4 bases at its end and J loses 3 bases; junction bases beyond the gene matches: 9. The CDR3, cysteine through phenylalanine, is 19 amino acids long. The sequence is cut down to CDR3 DNA, 57 bases in frame from base 1.